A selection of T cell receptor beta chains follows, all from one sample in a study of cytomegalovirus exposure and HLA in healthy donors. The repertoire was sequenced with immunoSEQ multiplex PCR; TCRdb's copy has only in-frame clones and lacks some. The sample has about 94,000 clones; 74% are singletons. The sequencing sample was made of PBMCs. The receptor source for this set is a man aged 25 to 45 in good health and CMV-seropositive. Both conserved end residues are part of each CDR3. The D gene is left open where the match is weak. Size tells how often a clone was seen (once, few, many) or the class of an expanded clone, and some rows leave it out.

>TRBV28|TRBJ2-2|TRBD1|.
TGTGCCAGCATAACTACAGGGGAGACCGGGGAGCTGTTTTTT
CASITTGETGELFF
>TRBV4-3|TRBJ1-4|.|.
TGCGCCAGCAGCCAGGGGACGGGGGTGGCAGGAACTAATGAAAAACTGTTTTTT
CASSQGTGVAGTNEKLFF
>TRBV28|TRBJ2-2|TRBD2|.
TGTGCCAGCAGTTTATGGACCTTTAGCGGGGAGAACACCGGGGAGCTGTTTTTT
CASSLWTFSGENTGELFF
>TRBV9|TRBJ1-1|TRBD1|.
TGTGCCAGCAGCGTAGTGAGGGGGCACACTGAAGCTTTCTTT
CASSVVRGHTEAFF
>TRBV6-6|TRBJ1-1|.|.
TGTGCCAGCAGTCCTAGGTTTGAAGCTTTCTTT
CASSPRFEAFF
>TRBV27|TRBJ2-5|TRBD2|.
TGTGCCAGCCGGGGGGGCTTTCAAGAGACCCAGTACTTC
CASRGGFQETQYF
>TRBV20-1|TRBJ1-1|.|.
TGCAGTGCAGGGGTGGATTCTGAAGCTTTCTTT
CSAGVDSEAFF
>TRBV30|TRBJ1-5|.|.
TGTGCCTGGAGTTGGAACGCAGGTCAGAATCAGCCCCAGCATTTT
CAWSWNAGQNQPQHF
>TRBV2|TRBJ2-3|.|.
TGTGCCAGCAGCTCCCGAGGTACAGATACGCAGTATTTT
CASSSRGTDTQYF
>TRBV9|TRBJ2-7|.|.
TGTGCCAGCAGCGCCGGACAGTCCTACGAGCAGTACTTC
CASSAGQSYEQYF
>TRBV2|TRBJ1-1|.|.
TGTGCCAGCAGGGCAGGATCCATGAACACTGAAGCTTTCTTT
CASRAGSMNTEAFF
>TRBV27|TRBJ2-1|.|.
TGTGCCAGCAGTTTATACGGAGGGTTATTAAGCTCCTACAATGAGCAGTTCTTC
CASSLYGGLLSSYNEQFF
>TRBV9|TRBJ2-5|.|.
TGTGCCAGCAGCCCAACCGCAGGGCATACTCAAGAGACCCAGTACTTC
CASSPTAGHTQETQYF
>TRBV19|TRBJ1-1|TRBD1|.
TGTGCCAGTGGTTCCCCCCCAGGACAGGTGAACACTGAAGCTTTCTTT
CASGSPPGQVNTEAFF
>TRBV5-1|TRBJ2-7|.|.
TGCGCCAGCAGCGTGGGGGGACAGTCCTACGAGCAGTACTTC
CASSVGGQSYEQYF
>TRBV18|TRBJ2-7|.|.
TGTGCCAGCTCAATTGGCGACAGTTCCTACGAGCAGTACTTC
CASSIGDSSYEQYF
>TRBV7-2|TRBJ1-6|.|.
TGTGCCAGCAGCCAAGAGGGGCAGGGGTTGACACCCCTCCACTTT
CASSQEGQGLTPLHF
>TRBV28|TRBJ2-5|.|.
TGTGCCAGCACTTGGGGCAACCAAGAGACCCAGTACTTC
CASTWGNQETQYF
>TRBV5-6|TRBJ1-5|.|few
TGTGCCAGCAGCGACAGGAGTAGTCAGCCCCAGCATTTT
CASSDRSSQPQHF
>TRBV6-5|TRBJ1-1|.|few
TGTGCCAGCAATCGGGACACTTTTTCGAACACTGAAGCTTTCTTT
CASNRDTFSNTEAFF
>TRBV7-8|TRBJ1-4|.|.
TGTGCCAGCAGCTTAGCGCTAGGGGGGGCTGGTGAAAAACTGTTTTTT
CASSLALGGAGEKLFF
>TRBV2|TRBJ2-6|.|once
TGTGCCAGCAGTGAGGGTCTAGGCGGCGGGGCCAACGTCCTGACTTTC
CASSEGLGGGANVLTF
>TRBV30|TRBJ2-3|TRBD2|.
TGTGCCTGGAGTGCGCTAGCGGGAGTAGCAGATACGCAGTATTTT
CAWSALAGVADTQYF
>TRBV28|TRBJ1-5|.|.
TGTGCCAGCAGTAACACAAACAATCAGCCCCAGCATTTT
CASSNTNNQPQHF
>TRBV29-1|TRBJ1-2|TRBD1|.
TGCAGCGCTGGACAGGGGGCTCCTAACTATGGCGGCTACACCTTC
CSAGQGAPNYGGYTF
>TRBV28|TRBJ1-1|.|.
TGTGCCAGCAGTTTGACAGGACCACTGAACACTGAAGCTTTCTTT
CASSLTGPLNTEAFF
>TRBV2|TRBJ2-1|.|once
TGTGCCAGCAGTGGATTAGCGGTTGAGCAGTTCTTC
CASSGLAVEQFF